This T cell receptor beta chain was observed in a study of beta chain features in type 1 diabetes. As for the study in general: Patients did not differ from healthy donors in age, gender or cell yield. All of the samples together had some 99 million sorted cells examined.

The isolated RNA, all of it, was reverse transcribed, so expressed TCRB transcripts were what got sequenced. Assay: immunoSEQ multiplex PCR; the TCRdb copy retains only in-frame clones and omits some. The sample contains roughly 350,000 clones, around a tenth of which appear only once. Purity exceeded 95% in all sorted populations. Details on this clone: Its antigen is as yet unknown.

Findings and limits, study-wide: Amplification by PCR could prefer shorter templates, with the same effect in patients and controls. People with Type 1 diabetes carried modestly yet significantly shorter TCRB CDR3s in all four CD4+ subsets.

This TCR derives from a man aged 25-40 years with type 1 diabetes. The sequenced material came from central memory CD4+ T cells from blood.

The CDR3 protein is CASSPAGASYNEQFF. CDR3 DNA sequence: TGCGCCAGCAGCCCAGCGGGAGCGTCCTACAATGAGCAGTTCTTC. The chain recombines TRBV5-1 with TRBJ2-1, with 8 bases matching TRBD2. The length of the CDR3 is 15 residues. Trimming at V came to 4 bases and at J to 1 base, leaving 4 bases not matched to a gene. Looked up from germline, CDR1 is SGHRS and CDR2 is YFSETQ.